Listed below are T cell receptor beta chains from one sample, sequenced in a study of shared clonotypes between healthy human individuals. Sequencing was performed with immunoSEQ multiplex PCR; in TCRdb, only in-frame clones are kept and a portion is missing. The table has under 2,000,000 clones, just under 95% seen once. The specimen sequenced was naive CD8+ T cells sorted from blood. Every receptor here comes from a man in his late teens or twenties in good health. The CDR3 runs from the conserved cysteine through the conserved F or W. The order of the fields is D gene, clone size, V gene, CDR3 protein. D genes are given only for firm matches. The size entry is marked missing in some rows and otherwise reads once, few, many or a size class.

d_call: TRBD1; clone_size: .; v_call: TRBV25-1; cdr3_aa: CASSEYLDRESGYTF
d_call: .; clone_size: .; v_call: TRBV27; cdr3_aa: CASTREAPYGYTF
d_call: .; clone_size: .; v_call: TRBV29-1; cdr3_aa: CSVEEGPRAFF
d_call: .; clone_size: .; v_call: TRBV16; cdr3_aa: CASSQPTQGNQPQHF
d_call: TRBD1; clone_size: .; v_call: TRBV27; cdr3_aa: CASSLLGQGENEQFF
d_call: TRBD2; clone_size: .; v_call: TRBV30; cdr3_aa: CAWSEAGGFQETQYF
d_call: TRBD1; clone_size: .; v_call: TRBV18; cdr3_aa: CASSSSKDRDGETQYF
d_call: .; clone_size: once; v_call: TRBV27; cdr3_aa: CASSLNFWDSNQPQHF
d_call: TRBD2; clone_size: once; v_call: TRBV15; cdr3_aa: CATSRGVSGTLRGTDTQYF
d_call: .; clone_size: .; v_call: TRBV29-1; cdr3_aa: CSVEDYSTPGFGNTIYF
d_call: .; clone_size: .; v_call: TRBV29-1; cdr3_aa: CSVEPGDAYEQYF
d_call: .; clone_size: .; v_call: TRBV5-1; cdr3_aa: CASSLFEGGEIALHF
d_call: .; clone_size: .; v_call: TRBV6-5; cdr3_aa: CAASDGVGNSPLHF
d_call: .; clone_size: .; v_call: TRBV6-1; cdr3_aa: CATNDMTFSNQPQHF
d_call: .; clone_size: .; v_call: TRBV4-1; cdr3_aa: CASSPTLGGGYQPQHF
d_call: .; clone_size: .; v_call: TRBV4-1; cdr3_aa: CASSQLETDTQYF
d_call: .; clone_size: .; v_call: TRBV5-6; cdr3_aa: CASSLRLNTEAFF
d_call: .; clone_size: .; v_call: TRBV28; cdr3_aa: CASSLSYNEQFF
d_call: TRBD2; clone_size: .; v_call: TRBV6-1; cdr3_aa: CASSEASGSSYEQYF
d_call: TRBD2; clone_size: .; v_call: TRBV18; cdr3_aa: CASSLGLAGTDTQYF
d_call: TRBD1; clone_size: .; v_call: TRBV5-4; cdr3_aa: CASSHQGGGEKLFF
d_call: .; clone_size: .; v_call: TRBV19; cdr3_aa: CASSNLEKLFF
d_call: .; clone_size: .; v_call: TRBV5-1; cdr3_aa: CASSPGLGTMFFEQYF
d_call: .; clone_size: .; v_call: TRBV6-5; cdr3_aa: CASSRRGWSNEKLFF
d_call: .; clone_size: .; v_call: TRBV19; cdr3_aa: CASSIDSSSYEQYF
d_call: .; clone_size: once; v_call: TRBV7-2; cdr3_aa: CASSLDSLSTNTGELFF
d_call: TRBD2; clone_size: .; v_call: TRBV28; cdr3_aa: CASSLGTSGEQFF
d_call: .; clone_size: .; v_call: TRBV25-1; cdr3_aa: CASSEWELTAEAFF
d_call: .; clone_size: .; v_call: TRBV2; cdr3_aa: CASSFPGLHYEQYF
d_call: TRBD2; clone_size: .; v_call: TRBV5-6; cdr3_aa: CASSLGLAGGETQYF
d_call: .; clone_size: .; v_call: TRBV2; cdr3_aa: CASSEAPENYGYTF
d_call: .; clone_size: .; v_call: TRBV9; cdr3_aa: CASSVDRSTSGYEQYF
d_call: TRBD1; clone_size: .; v_call: TRBV4-1; cdr3_aa: CASSQDRTGNTDTQYF
d_call: .; clone_size: once; v_call: TRBV6-5; cdr3_aa: CASSYSEGPEAFF
d_call: .; clone_size: .; v_call: TRBV5-6; cdr3_aa: CASSLNSYEQYF
d_call: TRBD1; clone_size: .; v_call: TRBV27; cdr3_aa: CASSFSTGAEQYF
d_call: .; clone_size: .; v_call: TRBV7-6; cdr3_aa: CASSSNTGSEQFF
d_call: .; clone_size: .; v_call: TRBV6-5; cdr3_aa: CASSYQGQGRGYTF
d_call: .; clone_size: .; v_call: TRBV6-5; cdr3_aa: CASSYFGVAVDYGYTF